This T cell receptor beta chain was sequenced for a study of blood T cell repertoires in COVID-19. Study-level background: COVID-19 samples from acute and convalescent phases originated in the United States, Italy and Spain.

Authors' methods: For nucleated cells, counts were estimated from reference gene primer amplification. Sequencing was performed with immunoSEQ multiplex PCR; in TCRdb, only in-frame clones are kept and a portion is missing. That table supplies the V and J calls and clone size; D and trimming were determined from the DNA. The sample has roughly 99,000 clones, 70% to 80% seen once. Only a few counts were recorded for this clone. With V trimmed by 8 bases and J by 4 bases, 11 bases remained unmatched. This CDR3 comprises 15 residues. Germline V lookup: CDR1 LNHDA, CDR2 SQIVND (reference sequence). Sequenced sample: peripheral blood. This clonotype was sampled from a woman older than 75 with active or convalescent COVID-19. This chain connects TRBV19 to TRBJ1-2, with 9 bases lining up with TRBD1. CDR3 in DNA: TGTGCCAGTCACCAACCGGGACAGGGTGCCTATGGCTACACCTTC. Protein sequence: CASHQPGQGAYGYTF.